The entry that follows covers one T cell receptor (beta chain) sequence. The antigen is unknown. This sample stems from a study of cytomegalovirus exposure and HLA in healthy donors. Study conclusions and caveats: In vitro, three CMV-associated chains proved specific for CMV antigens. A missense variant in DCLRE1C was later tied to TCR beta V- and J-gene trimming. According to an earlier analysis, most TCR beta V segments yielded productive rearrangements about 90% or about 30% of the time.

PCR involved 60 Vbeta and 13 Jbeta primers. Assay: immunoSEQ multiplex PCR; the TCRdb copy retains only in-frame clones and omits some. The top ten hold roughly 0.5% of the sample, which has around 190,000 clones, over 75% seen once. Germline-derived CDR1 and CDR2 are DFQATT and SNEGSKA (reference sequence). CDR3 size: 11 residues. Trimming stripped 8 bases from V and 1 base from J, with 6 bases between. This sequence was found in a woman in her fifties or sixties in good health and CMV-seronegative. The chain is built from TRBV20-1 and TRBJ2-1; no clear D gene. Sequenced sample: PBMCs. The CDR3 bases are TGCAGTCCCTCGTCCTACAATGAGCAGTTCTTC. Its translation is CSPSSYNEQFF.